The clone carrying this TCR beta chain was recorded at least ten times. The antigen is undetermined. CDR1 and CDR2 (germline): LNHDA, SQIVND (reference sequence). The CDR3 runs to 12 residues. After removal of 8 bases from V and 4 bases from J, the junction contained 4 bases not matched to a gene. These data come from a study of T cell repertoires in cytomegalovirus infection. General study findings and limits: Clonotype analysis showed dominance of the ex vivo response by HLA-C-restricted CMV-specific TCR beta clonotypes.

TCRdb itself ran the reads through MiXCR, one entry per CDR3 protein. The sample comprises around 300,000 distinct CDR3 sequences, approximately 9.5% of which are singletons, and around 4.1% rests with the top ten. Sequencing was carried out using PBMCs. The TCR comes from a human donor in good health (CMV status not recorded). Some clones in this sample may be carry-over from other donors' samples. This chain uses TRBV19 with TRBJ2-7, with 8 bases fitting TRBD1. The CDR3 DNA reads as TGTGCCAGTTCTGACAGGGGTTACGAGCAGTACTTC. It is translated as CASSDRGYEQYF. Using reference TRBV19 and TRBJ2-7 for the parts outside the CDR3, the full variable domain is DGGITQSPKYLFRKEGQNVTLSCEQNLNHDAMYWYRQDPGQGLRLIYYSQIVNDFQKGDIAEGYSVSREKKESFPLTVTSAQKNPTAFYLCASSDRGYEQYFGPGTRLTVT.